This T cell receptor beta chain derives from a study of CD8 T cells in ankylosing spondylitis. With molecular barcodes, quantitative 5'-RACE was used to make the TCR beta libraries. MiXCR, applied by TCRdb to the 5' RACE reads, yields one record per CDR3 protein. The profile covers around 220,000 distinct CDR3 sequences, with 15% to 20% appearing a single time and roughly 43% taken by the ten largest. General observations from the study: Significantly higher representation of disease-linked clones was reported for matched ankylosing spondylitis synovial fluid. Earlier literature documents some of the motif variants in reactive arthritis synovial fluid and blood. For ankylosing spondylitis blood, a TCR beta motif of about eight highly homologous variants appeared characteristic.

This clonotype was counted a few times. Antigen: not known. CDR3 size: 14 residues. V lost 6 bases, J lost 1 base, and 3 bases stayed unmatched. Germline assignment: CDR1 SGHVS and CDR2 FNYEAQ. V usage is TRBV7-6 and J usage is TRBJ2-3; TRBD2 agrees at 8 bases. Input material: blood, either unsorted or a sorted T cell fraction (not recorded which). The clonotype comes from a male donor with ankylosing spondylitis. The CDR3 sequence: CASRLGGGTDTQYF. The DNA of the CDR3 is TGTGCCAGCAGGCTCGGGGGGGGCACAGATACGCAGTATTTT.